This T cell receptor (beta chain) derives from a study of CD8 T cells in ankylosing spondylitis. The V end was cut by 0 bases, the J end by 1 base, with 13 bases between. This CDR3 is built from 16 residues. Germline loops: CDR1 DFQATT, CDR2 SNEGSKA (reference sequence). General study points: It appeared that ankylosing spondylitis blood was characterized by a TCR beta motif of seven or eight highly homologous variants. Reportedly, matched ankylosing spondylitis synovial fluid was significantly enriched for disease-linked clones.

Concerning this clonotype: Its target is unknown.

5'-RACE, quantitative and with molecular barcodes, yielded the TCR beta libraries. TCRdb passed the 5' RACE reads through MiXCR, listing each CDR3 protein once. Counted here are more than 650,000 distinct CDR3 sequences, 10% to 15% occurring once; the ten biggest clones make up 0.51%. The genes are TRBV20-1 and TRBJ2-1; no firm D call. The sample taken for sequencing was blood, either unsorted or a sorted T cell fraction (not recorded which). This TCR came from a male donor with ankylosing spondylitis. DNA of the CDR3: TGCAGTGCTAGAGACCTACGAGCGCAATCCTACAATGAGCAGTTCTTC. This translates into CSARDLRAQSYNEQFF.